This TCR beta chain was obtained from a study of shared clonotypes between healthy human individuals. This clone has more than one count but fewer than ten. The germline V and J ends were trimmed by 5 bases and 4 bases, with 9 bases remaining between them. The CDR3 is 13 amino acids. Germline values: CDR1 MNHNY, CDR2 SVGAGI (reference sequence). Generated by immunoSEQ multiplex PCR, the TCRdb table keeps only in-frame clones and is missing some. Found here are 600,000 to 700,000 clones, more than 70% of them singletons; the top ten hold about 1.8%. The genes are TRBV6-6 and TRBJ2-1; D gene uncertain. The sequenced sample was memory CD4+ T cells sorted from blood. The subset was: CD45RA-negative fraction. The receptor was isolated from a woman aged 25 to 39 in good health. CDR3 nucleotides: TGTGCCAGCAGTGCCGAACGGTACAATGAGCAGTTCTTC. It encodes CASSAERYNEQFF.